This T cell receptor beta chain comes out of a study of blood T cell repertoires in COVID-19. Germline CDR1 GTSNPN, CDR2 SVGIG (reference sequence). Trimming left V 4 bases short and J 1 base short, with 4 bases between. This CDR3 comprises 11 residues. In Seattle, patients joined the study during active infection and were tracked longitudinally. The data were produced by immunoSEQ multiplex PCR, yet TCRdb's version contains in-frame clones alone and is incomplete. The sample includes roughly 140,000 clones, approximately 84% of them seen just once. The chain employs TRBV30 and TRBJ1-1; D unclear. The sequenced sample was peripheral blood. This sequence originates from a woman aged 55 to 70 with COVID-19, enrolled during active disease. The CDR3 region is CAWIRNTEAFF. The CDR3 nucleotides are TGTGCCTGGATTCGGAACACTGAAGCTTTCTTT.